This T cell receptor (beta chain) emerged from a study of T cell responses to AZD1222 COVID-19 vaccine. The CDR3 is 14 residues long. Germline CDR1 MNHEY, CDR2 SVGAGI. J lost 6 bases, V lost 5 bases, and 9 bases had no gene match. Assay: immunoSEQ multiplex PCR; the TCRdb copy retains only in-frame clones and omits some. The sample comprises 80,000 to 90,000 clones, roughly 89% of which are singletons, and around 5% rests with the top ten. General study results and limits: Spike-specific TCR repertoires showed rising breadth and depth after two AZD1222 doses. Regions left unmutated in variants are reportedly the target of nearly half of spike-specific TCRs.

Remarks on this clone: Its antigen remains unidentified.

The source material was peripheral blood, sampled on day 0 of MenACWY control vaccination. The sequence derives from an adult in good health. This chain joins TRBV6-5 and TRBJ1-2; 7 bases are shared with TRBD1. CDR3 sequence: CASSTQRDSNGYTF. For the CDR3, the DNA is TGTGCCAGCAGTACACAAAGGGACAGCAATGGCTACACCTTC.